This TCR beta chain was sequenced in a study of shared clonotypes between healthy human individuals. With respect to this clone: The sample holds other DNA sequences that translate to the same CDR3.

V shed 1 base and J shed 2 bases, with 7 bases lying between them. The CDR3 consists of 14 residues. Germline CDR1 reads LNHDA; CDR2 reads SQIVND (reference sequence). The repertoire was sequenced with immunoSEQ multiplex PCR; TCRdb's copy has only in-frame clones and lacks some. The sample consists of over a million clones, roughly 96% of them appearing once. The TCR sequence derives from a man younger than 45 in good health. Input material: naive CD4+ T cells sorted from blood. Subset noted: CD45RA+ positively selected. The rearrangement uses TRBV19 and TRBJ2-3; D possibly corresponds to TRBD2 (6 bases). The CDR3 is CASSIGGTTDTQYF. CDR3 in DNA: TGTGCCAGTAGTATAGGCGGGACCACAGATACGCAGTATTTT.